The source of this T cell receptor beta chain is a study of beta chain features in type 1 diabetes. In germline, CDR1 is ENHRY, CDR2 SYGVKD. Trimming removed 0 bases from V and 7 bases from J, with 19 bases in between. CDR3 length: 17 amino acids. Notes on the study in general: There was a moderate but significant shortening of TCRB CDR3s in all four CD4+ subsets of Type 1 diabetes patients.

Expressed TCRB transcripts were sequenced because the isolated RNA had all been reverse transcribed beforehand. Using immunoSEQ multiplex PCR, the repertoire was profiled, and TCRdb retains in-frame clones only, with some absent. The sample lists 500,000 to 800,000 clones; roughly 12% were seen once. A few counts support this clone. Its specificity is not known. The V gene is TRBV10-3, the J gene TRBJ2-1; D is perhaps TRBD1 (6 bases). The source of this sequence is a man between 25 and 39 years old with type 1 diabetes. Sequencing was done on a sample of naive CD4+ T cells from blood. This CDR3 is CAISESYGRGLGNEQFF. Written as DNA, the CDR3 is TGTGCCATCAGTGAGTCGTACGGCAGGGGTCTTGGGAATGAGCAGTTCTTC.